The present entry profiles one T cell receptor (beta chain) with its context. The antigen remains undetermined. The sample comes from a study of cytomegalovirus exposure and HLA in healthy donors. The wider study: A prior study identified over 100 million unique TCR beta sequences from some 200 million T cells. Findings and caveats of the study: Based on reports, TCR beta sequences accurately predicted HLA-A and HLA-B alleles for most subjects.

With 60 Vbeta and 13 Jbeta primers, the PCR was carried out. Assay: immunoSEQ multiplex PCR; the TCRdb copy retains only in-frame clones and omits some. The sample has roughly 180,000 clones, 77% seen once. This CDR3 is 15 amino acids long. V was clipped by 3 bases and J by 1 base, with 13 bases between them. Germline V gives CDR1 SGHTS, CDR2 YDEGEE. This TCR was sampled from a man aged 18 to 35 in good health and CMV-seronegative. The genes are TRBV5-8 and TRBJ1-1; D is possibly TRBD1 (6 bases). The sequenced sample was PBMCs. CDR3 residues: CASSWRTEPNTEAFF. For the CDR3, the DNA is TGTGCCAGCAGCTGGAGGACAGAACCGAACACTGAAGCTTTCTTT.